These 7 T cell receptor beta chains share one sample of origin, sequenced in a study of control samples from healthy donors and cancer patients. Generated by immunoSEQ multiplex PCR, the TCRdb table keeps only in-frame clones and is missing some. The sample includes roughly 150,000 clones, around nine tenths of them seen just once. Sequencing was carried out using blood. These receptor sequences come from a man younger than 35 in good health.

The chain couples TRBV28 to TRBJ1-4; maybe TRBD1 (6 bases). From germline, CDR1 is MDHEN and CDR2 SYDVKM. CDR3 size: 13 residues. Trimming stripped 7 bases from V and 8 bases from J, with 14 bases between. The CDR3 DNA reads TGTGCCAGCATTGGGGACAATCGGGAAAAACTGTTTTTT. Amino acid sequence: CASIGDNREKLFF.

The chain uses TRBV3-1 (or the pseudogene TRBV3-2) and TRBJ2-5; possibly TRBD1 or TRBD2 for D (5 bases each). CDR3 size: 13 residues. CDR1 is LGHDT, CDR2 YNNKEL, per germline (reference sequence). Between the trimmed V and J ends, which lost 3 bases and 7 bases, there was a span of 12 bases. Here the CDR3 reads CASSQAGRGTQYF. DNA for the CDR3: TGTGCCAGCAGCCAGGCGGGTAGGGGGACCCAGTACTTC.

The chain uses TRBV4-3 and TRBJ1-2; possibly TRBD1 for D (5 bases). CDR1 and CDR2 from the germline V gene are LGHNA and YSLEER. There are 15 residues in the CDR3. V lost 0 bases to trimming and J lost 0 bases, with 8 bases between them. The CDR3 protein is CASSQDRAANYGYTF. The CDR3 DNA is TGCGCCAGCAGCCAAGACAGGGCGGCTAACTATGGCTACACCTTC.

The chain recombines TRBV2 with TRBJ2-2; TRBD2 might be the D (5 bases). Germline values: CDR1 SNHLY, CDR2 FYNNEI. This CDR3 region has 14 residues. V was clipped by 6 bases and J by 5 bases, with 13 bases between them. The CDR3 spells CASSPGVGTGELFF. The CDR3 region has the DNA TGTGCCAGCAGCCCCGGGGTGGGGACCGGGGAGCTGTTTTTT.

The CDR3 spells CASSLAVEHTEAFF. For the CDR3, the DNA is TGCGCCAGCAGCTTGGCCGTTGAGCACACTGAAGCTTTCTTT. This chain joins TRBV5-1 and TRBJ1-1; D call uncertain. The CDR3 covers 14 residues. Germline CDR1 SGHRS, CDR2 YFSETQ. The V and J ends lost 0 bases and 3 bases respectively, with 9 bases between them. Drawing the rest from reference TRBV5-1 and TRBJ1-1, the complete variable domain is KAGVTQTPRYLIKTRGQQVTLSCSPISGHRSVSWYQQTPGQGLQFLFEYFSETQRNKGNFPGRFSGRQFSNSRSEMNVSTLELGDSALYLCASSLAVEHTEAFFGQGTRLTVV.

CDR3 in DNA: TGTGCCAGCAGCGAGAGGGGGACAGGCACCATGAACACTGAAGCTTTCTTT. Its translation: CASSERGTGTMNTEAFF. V and J are TRBV13 and TRBJ1-1; 8 nucleotides align to TRBD1. The CDR3 consists of 17 residues. Looked up from germline, CDR1 is PRHDT and CDR2 is FYEKMQ (reference sequence). Trimming took 5 bases from V and 0 from J; bases not matched to a gene: 11.

V gene TRBV5-1 combines with J gene TRBJ2-1; perhaps TRBD2 as D (6 bases). Germline CDR1 reads SGHRS; CDR2 reads YFSETQ. The CDR3 runs 21 residues. Trimming left V 3 bases short and J 5 bases short, with 33 bases between. CDR3 residues: CASSSTTNQYQLRGSDNEQFF. DNA of the CDR3: TGCGCCAGCAGCTCGACGACTAATCAATACCAATTGCGGGGTTCAGACAATGAGCAGTTCTTC.